One and the same sample provided the 31 T cell receptor beta chains below, sequenced in a study of blood T cell repertoires in COVID-19. Sequencing used immunoSEQ multiplex PCR; TCRdb keeps in-frame clones, though not all of them. The table includes roughly 30,000 clones, approximately 80% detected once. Input material: peripheral blood. The receptor source for this set is a woman in her sixties or seventies with acute or convalescent COVID-19.

The chain employs TRBV5-1 and TRBJ1-1; 9 bases are a match to TRBD1. There are 14 residues in the CDR3. Per the germline V gene, CDR1 is SGHRS and CDR2 is YFSETQ. The V segment lost 4 bases and the J segment 5 bases; nucleotides outside the gene matches: 6. CDR3 nucleotide sequence: TGCGCCAGCAGCCCGGCACAGGGGGCGACTGAAGCTTTCTTT. Translated: CASSPAQGATEAFF.

The chain couples TRBV5-1 to TRBJ1-5; 9 bases align to TRBD1. CDR1 is SGHRS, CDR2 YFSETQ, per germline. This CDR3 region has 14 residues. Trimming removed 3 bases from V and 5 bases from J; junction bases left unmatched: 3. CDR3 sequence reads: CASSSTGGDQPQHF. CDR3 nucleotides: TGCGCCAGCAGCTCGACAGGGGGAGATCAGCCCCAGCATTTT.

The rearrangement links TRBV2 to TRBJ2-3; 9 bases line up with TRBD2. The junction had 5 bases not matched to a gene; V was cut back by 5 bases and J by 2 bases. CDR1 and CDR2 (germline): SNHLY, FYNNEI. This CDR3 has 15 amino acids. The CDR3 bases are TGTGCCAGCAGTATAGCGGGGGCCCTCACAGATACGCAGTATTTT. Amino acids: CASSIAGALTDTQYF.

The V and J genes are TRBV6-5 and TRBJ1-3, with no clear D. The CDR3 length is 15 residues. The V end was cut by 4 bases, the J end by 0 bases, with 10 bases between. CDR1 and CDR2 (germline): MNHEY, SVGAGI. Written as DNA, the CDR3 is TGTGCCAGCAGTTCAGGCGACCTCTCTGGAAACACCATATATTTT. Translating gives CASSSGDLSGNTIYF.

V usage is TRBV12-3 or TRBV12-4 and J usage is TRBJ1-4; no definite D call. The CDR3 length is 12 residues. Trimming took 2 bases from V and 8 from J, leaving 6 bases between them. The CDR3 coding sequence is TGTGCCAGCAGTTTACTAGGCGAAAAACTGTTTTTT. It translates to CASSLLGEKLFF.

To note about this clone: Distinct nucleotide sequences in the sample also encode this CDR3. This chain uses TRBV5-1 with TRBJ2-5, with 8 bases lining up with TRBD1. Losses at the gene ends were 4 bases for V and 4 bases for J; bases not matched to a gene: 6. Germline-derived CDR1 and CDR2 are SGHRS and YFSETQ. This CDR3 has 14 residues. Written as DNA, the CDR3 is TGCGCCAGCAGCACCCGGACAGGGCGAGAGACCCAGTACTTC. This codes for CASSTRTGRETQYF.

The rearrangement uses TRBV2 and TRBJ2-1; TRBD2 matches 10 bases. CDR1 is SNHLY, CDR2 FYNNEI, per germline. CDR3 length: 14 amino acids. The V and J ends lost 6 bases and 7 bases, in that order; junction bases with no gene match: 6. The CDR3 sequence: CASRSGGAGNEQFF. CDR3 coding DNA: TGTGCCAGCAGGAGCGGGGGGGCCGGAAATGAGCAGTTCTTC.

The chain carries TRBV6-2 or TRBV6-3 and TRBJ1-3; the D is unclear. The V end lost 4 bases, the J end lost 4 bases, and 8 bases lay between the germline ends. This CDR3 spans 13 amino acids. Per germline, CDR1 MNHEY and CDR2 SVGEGT. This CDR3 reads CASSLPQGNTIYF. CDR3 sequence (DNA): TGTGCCAGCAGTTTACCACAGGGAAACACCATATATTTT.

CDR3 sequence reads: CASSLALGSSYNSPLHF. The CDR3 coding sequence is TGCGCCAGCAGCTTGGCGTTAGGGAGCTCCTATAATTCACCCCTCCACTTT. J is TRBJ1-6 and V is TRBV5-1; no reliable D call. The germline V gene encodes CDR1 SGHRS and CDR2 YFSETQ. The CDR3 totals 17 residues. Trimming took 0 bases from V and 0 from J, leaving 10 bases between them.

The V gene is TRBV12-3 or TRBV12-4, the J gene TRBJ1-1; D perhaps matches TRBD1 (5 bases). The V and J ends lost 3 bases and 6 bases respectively, with 11 bases between them. The CDR3 consists of 13 residues. CDR3 sequence (DNA): TGTGCCAGCAGTTTGGGGCAGGGCGCTGAAGCTTTCTTT. Translated, it gives CASSLGQGAEAFF.

J is TRBJ2-2 and V is TRBV10-3, with TRBD1 identical over 9 bases. The V and J ends lost 10 bases and 1 base, in that order; junction bases with no gene match: 13. The germline V gene encodes CDR1 ENHRY and CDR2 SYGVKD. The CDR3 length is 17 residues. CDR3 DNA: TGTGCCAGCCTCTCCGGGACAGGGAGAGGGAACACCGGGGAGCTGTTTTTT. Residues: CASLSGTGRGNTGELFF.

The chain couples TRBV10-3 to TRBJ2-7; 12 bases agree with TRBD2. The length of the CDR3 is 19 residues. Germline V gene lookup returns CDR1 ENHRY and CDR2 SYGVKD. Trimming removed 5 bases from V and 1 base from J; junction bases left unmatched: 15. CDR3 bases: TGTGCCATCAGTTCCCCGGGACTAGCGGGTCTCAGAGGGTCCTACGAGCAGTACTTC. The encoded protein is CAISSPGLAGLRGSYEQYF.

V and J are TRBV27 and TRBJ2-5, with TRBD1 matching over 10 bases. Trimming cost V 3 bases and J 5 bases; bases outside gene matches: 9. Germline lookup yields CDR1 MNHEY and CDR2 SMNVEV (reference sequence). The CDR3 is 16 residues long. CDR3 sequence: CASSLSRTGGWETQYF. Here the CDR3 DNA reads TGTGCCAGCAGTTTGAGCAGGACAGGGGGATGGGAGACCCAGTACTTC.

The J gene is TRBJ1-6, the V gene TRBV19; 9 bases are shared with TRBD1. The junction had 4 bases not matched to a gene; V was cut back by 4 bases and J by 0 bases. This CDR3 spans 17 amino acids. Germline values: CDR1 LNHDA, CDR2 SQIVND (reference sequence). The CDR3 coding sequence is TGTGCCAGTAGTAGAGGGACAGGGAGCTCCTATAATTCACCCCTCCACTTT. Protein product: CASSRGTGSSYNSPLHF. Based on the CDR3 plus reference TRBV19 and TRBJ1-6, the full variable domain is DGGITQSPKYLFRKEGQNVTLSCEQNLNHDAMYWYRQDPGQGLRLIYYSQIVNDFQKGDIAEGYSVSREKKESFPLTVTSAQKNPTAFYLCASSRGTGSSYNSPLHFGNGTRLTVT.

This chain links TRBV5-6 with TRBJ2-7; 8 bases line up with TRBD1. The CDR3 runs to 16 residues. Unmatched junction bases numbered 7, after V lost 0 bases and J lost 2 bases. The V gene's germline CDR1 is SGHDT and CDR2 YYEEEE. For the CDR3, the DNA is TGTGCCAGCAGCTTGGGGCCGACAGGGGAAGCCTACGAGCAGTACTTC. It is translated as CASSLGPTGEAYEQYF.

This clone has a handful of counts. The chain joins TRBV6-1 to TRBJ1-5; TRBD1 might be the D (6 bases). Per the germline V gene, CDR1 is MNHNS and CDR2 is SASEGT. The CDR3 loop spans 18 amino acids. V was trimmed by 3 bases and J by 0 bases, leaving 18 bases between them. CDR3 nucleotide sequence: TGTGCCAGCAGTGAGACGTGGGTGGGGGCCTTTAGCAATCAGCCCCAGCATTTT. It specifies CASSETWVGAFSNQPQHF.

The rearrangement uses TRBV18 and TRBJ2-7; TRBD2 agrees at 7 bases. Losses at the gene ends were 0 bases for V and 5 bases for J; bases not matched to a gene: 4. This CDR3 spans 14 amino acids. The germline V gene has CDR1 KGHSH and CDR2 LQKENI. CDR3 nucleotides: TGTGCCAGCTCACCACCGGGGAGGGCCCACGAGCAGTACTTC. Translated, it gives CASSPPGRAHEQYF. Full variable domain (missing parts from reference TRBV18 and TRBJ2-7): NAGVMQNPRHLVRRRGQEARLRCSPMKGHSHVYWYRQLPEEGLKFMVYLQKENIIDESGMPKERFSAEFPKEGPSILRIQQVVRGDSAAYFCASSPPGRAHEQYFGPGTRLTVT.

The chain joins TRBV11-2 to TRBJ2-3, with 7 positions matching TRBD2. Germline V gene lookup returns CDR1 SGHAT and CDR2 FQNNGV. The CDR3 runs 18 residues. V shed 1 base and J 0 bases; nucleotides not matched to a gene: 10. The CDR3 coding sequence is TGTGCCAGCAGCTTAGCTACCTGGACTAGGAAGAGCACAGATACGCAGTATTTT. Its translation: CASSLATWTRKSTDTQYF.

The rearrangement joins TRBV6-5 to TRBJ1-2; the match to TRBD1 covers 12 bases. This CDR3 comprises 13 residues. V lost 8 bases to trimming and J lost 5 bases; unmatched junction nucleotides: 3. CDR1 is MNHEY, CDR2 SVGAGI, per germline. The CDR3 is CASRDRGQYGYTF. The CDR3 DNA is TGTGCCAGCCGGGACAGGGGGCAATATGGCTACACCTTC.

This chain uses TRBV19 with TRBJ2-1, with 8 bases identical to TRBD2. Per germline, CDR1 LNHDA and CDR2 SQIVND (reference sequence). The length of the CDR3 is 16 residues. Trimming removed 3 bases from V and 2 bases from J; junction bases left unmatched: 6. CDR3: CASSIGSGAPYNEQFF. CDR3 DNA sequence: TGTGCCAGTAGTATCGGTAGCGGGGCTCCCTACAATGAGCAGTTCTTC.

V usage is TRBV2 and J usage is TRBJ1-2; 8 bases map to TRBD1. Germline assignment: CDR1 SNHLY and CDR2 FYNNEI. The J segment lost 5 bases and the V segment lost 7 bases, leaving 9 bases of the junction unmatched. The CDR3 has 14 amino acids. CDR3 sequence: CASTSRTGNYGYTF. CDR3 nucleotide sequence: TGTGCCAGCACCTCAAGGACAGGGAATTATGGCTACACCTTC. Combining the CDR3 with reference TRBV2 and TRBJ1-2 gives the whole variable domain EPEVTQTPSHQVTQMGQEVILRCVPISNHLYFYWYRQILGQKVEFLVSFYNNEISEKSEIFDDQFSVERPDGSNFTLKIRSTKLEDSAMYFCASTSRTGNYGYTFGSGTRLTVV.

The V gene is TRBV3-1 (or the pseudogene TRBV3-2), the J gene TRBJ1-2, with no clear D. The CDR3 sequence is 14 residues long. Germline V gene data show CDR1 as LGHDT and CDR2 as YNNKEL (reference sequence). V lost 1 base and J lost 5, with 11 bases in between. The CDR3 is CASSQALAGYGYTF. The CDR3 bases are TGTGCCAGCAGCCAAGCCCTGGCGGGTTATGGCTACACCTTC.

CDR3 amino acids: CASSVEGVGDSPLHF. The CDR3 DNA is TGTGCCAGCAGCGTAGAGGGGGTCGGGGATTCACCCCTCCACTTT. The rearrangement links TRBV9 to TRBJ1-6; D is perhaps TRBD1 (6 bases). Germline CDR1 SGDLS, CDR2 YYNGEE. The CDR3 covers 15 residues. V was trimmed by 0 bases and J by 8 bases, leaving 12 bases between them.

V usage is TRBV7-9 and J usage is TRBJ2-1; no firm D call. Germline assignment: CDR1 SEHNR and CDR2 FQNEAQ (reference sequence). The CDR3 has 12 residues. Deletions cut 5 bases from V and 6 bases from J, with 8 bases between. CDR3 protein: CASSRTVNEQFF. CDR3 coding DNA: TGTGCCAGCAGCAGAACAGTCAATGAGCAGTTCTTC. The full variable domain, in which reference TRBV7-9 and TRBJ2-1 provide the parts outside the CDR3, is DTGVSQNPRHKITKRGQNVTFRCDPISEHNRLYWYRQTLGQGPEFLTYFQNEAQLEKSRLLSDRFSAERPKGSFSTLEIQRTEQGDSAMYLCASSRTVNEQFFGPGTRLTVL.

This chain joins TRBV23-1 and TRBJ2-7; TRBD2 matches 9 bases. TRBV23-1 is filed as an ORF, its function uncertain. The junction had 5 bases not matched to a gene; V was cut back by 0 bases and J by 2 bases. The CDR3 is 16 amino acids. CDR3 amino acids: CASSQSERGVTYEQYF. The DNA for the CDR3 is TGCGCCAGCAGTCAATCGGAGCGGGGGGTGACCTACGAGCAGTACTTC.

The chain employs TRBV19 and TRBJ2-3; no firm D call. The CDR3 runs to 13 residues. CDR1 LNHDA and CDR2 SQIVND come from the germline V gene (reference sequence). Trimming stripped 4 bases from V and 2 bases from J, with 7 bases between. The CDR3 bases are TGTGCCAGTAGTAGTCGGTTCACAGATACGCAGTATTTT. Translating it yields CASSSRFTDTQYF.

Notes on this clone: The junction and the germline gene differ at one end; a read error may be behind it. This chain links TRBV5-1 with TRBJ1-4; a possible D gene is TRBD1 (6 bases). The CDR3 runs to 17 residues. CDR1 and CDR2 (germline): SGHRS, YFSETQ. In DNA, the CDR3 is TGCGCCAGCACCTTGGGGGATACAGGGCTCTCAAATGAAAAACTGTTTTTT. Residues: CASTLGDTGLSNEKLFF.

The V call is TRBV5-1, the J call TRBJ2-7, with D perhaps matching TRBD1 (5 bases). V lost 1 base, J lost 6 bases, and 14 bases lay in between. Germline CDR1 is SGHRS and CDR2 is YFSETQ. The CDR3 is 14 residues long. The CDR3 sequence: CASSLIDSSGEQYF. CDR3 DNA sequence: TGCGCCAGCAGCTTGATAGACAGCTCTGGCGAGCAGTACTTC.

The chain couples TRBV7-6 to TRBJ2-7; a possible D gene is TRBD2 (5 bases). Germline assignment: CDR1 SGHVS and CDR2 FNYEAQ. The CDR3 contains 12 residues. Trimming removed 0 bases at V and 7 bases at J, with 7 bases between. DNA of the CDR3: TGTGCCAGCAGCTTAGCCCCGGGGGAGCAGTACTTC. Protein sequence: CASSLAPGEQYF.

The table lists this clone with a count of one. This chain links TRBV7-2 with TRBJ1-5; 7 nucleotides match TRBD1. Germline V gene sequence: CDR1 SGHTA, CDR2 FQGNSA. The CDR3 loop spans 15 amino acids. V shed 1 base, J shed 4 bases, and the junction held 4 bases outside the gene matches. As DNA, the CDR3 is TGTGCCAGCAGCTTAGGGGACAGCGATAATCAGCCCCAGCATTTT. Protein product: CASSLGDSDNQPQHF.

J is TRBJ2-7 and V is TRBV9, with 9 bases aligning to TRBD1. Looked up from germline, CDR1 is SGDLS and CDR2 is YYNGEE. The V and J ends lost 0 bases and 2 bases, in that order; junction bases with no gene match: 0. CDR3 length equals 14 residues. CDR3 amino acids: CASSVGTGAYEQYF. The CDR3 region has the DNA TGTGCCAGCAGCGTAGGGACAGGGGCCTACGAGCAGTACTTC.